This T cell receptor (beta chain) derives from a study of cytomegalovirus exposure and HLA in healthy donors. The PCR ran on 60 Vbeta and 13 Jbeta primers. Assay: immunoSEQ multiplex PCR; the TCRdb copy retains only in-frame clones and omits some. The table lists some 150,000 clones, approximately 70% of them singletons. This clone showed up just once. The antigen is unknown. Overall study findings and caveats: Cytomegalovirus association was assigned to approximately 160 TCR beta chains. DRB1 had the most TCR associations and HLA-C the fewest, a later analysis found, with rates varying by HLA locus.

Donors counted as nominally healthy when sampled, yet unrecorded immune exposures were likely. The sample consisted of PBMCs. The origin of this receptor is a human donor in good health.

The CDR3 sequence is CASSEVRGEEQYF. The CDR3 nucleotides read TGTGCCAGCAGTGAAGTGCGGGGAGAGGAGCAGTACTTC. The chain carries TRBV2 and TRBJ2-7; the D gene is possibly TRBD2 (6 bases). V shed 1 base and J shed 7 bases, with 11 bases lying between them. The CDR3 is 13 amino acids. Germline assignment: CDR1 SNHLY and CDR2 FYNNEI.